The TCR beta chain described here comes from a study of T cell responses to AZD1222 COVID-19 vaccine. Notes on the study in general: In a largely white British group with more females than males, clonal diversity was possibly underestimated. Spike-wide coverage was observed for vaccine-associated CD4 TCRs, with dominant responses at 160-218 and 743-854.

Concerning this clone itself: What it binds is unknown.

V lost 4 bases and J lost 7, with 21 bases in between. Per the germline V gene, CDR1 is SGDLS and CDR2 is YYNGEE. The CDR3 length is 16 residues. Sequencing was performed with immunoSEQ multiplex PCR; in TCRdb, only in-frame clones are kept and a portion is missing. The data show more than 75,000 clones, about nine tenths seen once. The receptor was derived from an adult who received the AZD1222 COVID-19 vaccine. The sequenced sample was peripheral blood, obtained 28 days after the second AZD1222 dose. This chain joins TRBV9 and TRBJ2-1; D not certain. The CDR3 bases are TGTGCCAGCAGCCAGGAGATCAGCGCCCCAAGGAATGAGCAGTTCTTC. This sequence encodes CASSQEISAPRNEQFF.